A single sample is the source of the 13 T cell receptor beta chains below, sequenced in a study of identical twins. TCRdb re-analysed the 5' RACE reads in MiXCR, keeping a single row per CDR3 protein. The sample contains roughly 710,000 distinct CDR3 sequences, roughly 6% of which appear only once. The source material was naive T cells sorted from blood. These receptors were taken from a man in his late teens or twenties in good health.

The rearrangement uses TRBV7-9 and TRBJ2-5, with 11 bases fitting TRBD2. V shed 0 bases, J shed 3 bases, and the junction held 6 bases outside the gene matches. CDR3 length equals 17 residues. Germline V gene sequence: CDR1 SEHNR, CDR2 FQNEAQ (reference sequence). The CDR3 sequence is CASSLAGTSGPKETQYF. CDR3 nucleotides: TGTGCCAGCAGCTTAGCCGGGACTAGCGGTCCCAAAGAGACCCAGTACTTC.

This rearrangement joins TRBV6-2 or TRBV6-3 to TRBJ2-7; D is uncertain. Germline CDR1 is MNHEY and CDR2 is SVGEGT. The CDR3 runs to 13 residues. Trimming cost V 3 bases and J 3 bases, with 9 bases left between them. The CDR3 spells CASSYSSVYEQYF. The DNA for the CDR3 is TGTGCCAGCAGTTATTCGTCAGTCTACGAGCAGTACTTC.

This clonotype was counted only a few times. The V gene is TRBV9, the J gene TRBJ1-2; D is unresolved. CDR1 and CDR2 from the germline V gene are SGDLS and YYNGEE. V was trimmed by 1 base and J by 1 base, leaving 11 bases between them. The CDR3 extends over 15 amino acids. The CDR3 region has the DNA TGTGCCAGCAGCGTATACTCCGGAGATAACTATGGCTACACCTTC. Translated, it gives CASSVYSGDNYGYTF.

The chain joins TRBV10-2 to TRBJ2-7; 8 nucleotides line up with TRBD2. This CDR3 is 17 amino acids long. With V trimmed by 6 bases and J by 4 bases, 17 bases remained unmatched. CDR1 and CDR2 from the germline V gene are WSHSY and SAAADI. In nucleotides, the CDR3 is TGCGCCAGCAGAGCAAATATAGCGGGACCCAGAGGATACGAGCAGTACGTC. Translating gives CASRANIAGPRGYEQYV.

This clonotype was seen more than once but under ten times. CDR3 sequence (DNA): TGCGCCAGCAGCTTGGGAGGAGGGGACCGTAACGAGCAGTACTTC. Translated, it gives CASSLGGGDRNEQYF. J is TRBJ2-7 and V is TRBV5-1; a weak D match, TRBD2 (6 bases). The CDR3 has 15 amino acids. CDR1 is SGHRS, CDR2 YFSETQ, per germline. Trimming removed 0 bases from V and 5 bases from J, with 15 bases in between. Combining the CDR3 with reference TRBV5-1 and TRBJ2-7 gives the whole variable domain KAGVTQTPRYLIKTRGQQVTLSCSPISGHRSVSWYQQTPGQGLQFLFEYFSETQRNKGNFPGRFSGRQFSNSRSEMNVSTLELGDSALYLCASSLGGGDRNEQYFGPGTRLTVT.

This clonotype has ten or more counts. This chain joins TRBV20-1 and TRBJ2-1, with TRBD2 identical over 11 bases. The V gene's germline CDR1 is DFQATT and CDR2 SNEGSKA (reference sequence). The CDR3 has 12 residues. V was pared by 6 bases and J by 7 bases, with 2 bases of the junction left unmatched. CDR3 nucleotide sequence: TGCAGTGCAAGACTAGCGGGAAATGAGCAGTTCTTC. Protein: CSARLAGNEQFF.

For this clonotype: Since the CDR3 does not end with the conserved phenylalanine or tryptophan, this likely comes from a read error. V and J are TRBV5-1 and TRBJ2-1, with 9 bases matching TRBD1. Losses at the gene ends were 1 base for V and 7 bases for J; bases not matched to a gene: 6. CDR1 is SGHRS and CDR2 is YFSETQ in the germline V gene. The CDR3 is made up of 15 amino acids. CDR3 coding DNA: TGCGCCAGCAGCTTGAAACAGGGGGCTGTGAATGAGCAGTTCTTA. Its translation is CASSLKQGAVNEQFL.

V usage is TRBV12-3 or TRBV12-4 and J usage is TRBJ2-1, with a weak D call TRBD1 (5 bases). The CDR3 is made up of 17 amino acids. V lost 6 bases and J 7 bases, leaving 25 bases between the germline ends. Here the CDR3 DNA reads TGTGCCAGCAGCCCCGGACCACATAAAGGGGCAAAGAATGAGCAGTTCTTC. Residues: CASSPGPHKGAKNEQFF.

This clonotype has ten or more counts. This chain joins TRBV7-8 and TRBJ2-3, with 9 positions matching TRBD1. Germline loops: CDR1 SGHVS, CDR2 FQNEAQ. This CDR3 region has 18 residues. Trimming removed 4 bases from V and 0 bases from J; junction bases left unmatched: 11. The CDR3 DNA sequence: TGTGCCAGCAGCTCGATACAGGGGGCGGTGCGGAGCACAGATACGCAGTATTTT. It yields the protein CASSSIQGAVRSTDTQYF.

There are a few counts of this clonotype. CDR3 DNA: TGCAGCGTCCTGGGGGCCCTCTACAATGAGCAGTTCTTC. Its translation is CSVLGALYNEQFF. V gene TRBV29-1 combines with J gene TRBJ2-1, with D possibly being TRBD1 (6 bases). Germline V gene sequence: CDR1 SQVTM, CDR2 ANQGSEA. V lost 6 bases to trimming and J lost 3 bases, with 12 bases between them. This CDR3 has 13 residues.

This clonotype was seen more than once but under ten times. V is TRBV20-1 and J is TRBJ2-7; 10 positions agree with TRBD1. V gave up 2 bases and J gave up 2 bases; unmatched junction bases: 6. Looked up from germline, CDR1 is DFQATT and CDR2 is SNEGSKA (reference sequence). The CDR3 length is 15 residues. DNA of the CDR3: TGCAGTGCTAGACCCGCGGGGACAGGGGCCTACGAGCAGTACTTC. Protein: CSARPAGTGAYEQYF.

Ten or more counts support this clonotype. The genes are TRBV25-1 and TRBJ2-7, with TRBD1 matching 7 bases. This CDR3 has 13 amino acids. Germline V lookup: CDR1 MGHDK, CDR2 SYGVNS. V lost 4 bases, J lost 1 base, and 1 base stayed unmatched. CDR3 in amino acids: CASSGDSSYEQYF. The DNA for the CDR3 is TGTGCCAGCAGTGGGGACAGTTCCTACGAGCAGTACTTC.

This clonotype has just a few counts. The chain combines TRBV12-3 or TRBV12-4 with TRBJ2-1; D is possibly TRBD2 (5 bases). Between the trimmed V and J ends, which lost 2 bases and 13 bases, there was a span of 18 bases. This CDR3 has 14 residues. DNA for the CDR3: TGTGCCAGCAGTTTAACCCAGACTACCCAAGATCAGTTCTTC. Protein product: CASSLTQTTQDQFF.